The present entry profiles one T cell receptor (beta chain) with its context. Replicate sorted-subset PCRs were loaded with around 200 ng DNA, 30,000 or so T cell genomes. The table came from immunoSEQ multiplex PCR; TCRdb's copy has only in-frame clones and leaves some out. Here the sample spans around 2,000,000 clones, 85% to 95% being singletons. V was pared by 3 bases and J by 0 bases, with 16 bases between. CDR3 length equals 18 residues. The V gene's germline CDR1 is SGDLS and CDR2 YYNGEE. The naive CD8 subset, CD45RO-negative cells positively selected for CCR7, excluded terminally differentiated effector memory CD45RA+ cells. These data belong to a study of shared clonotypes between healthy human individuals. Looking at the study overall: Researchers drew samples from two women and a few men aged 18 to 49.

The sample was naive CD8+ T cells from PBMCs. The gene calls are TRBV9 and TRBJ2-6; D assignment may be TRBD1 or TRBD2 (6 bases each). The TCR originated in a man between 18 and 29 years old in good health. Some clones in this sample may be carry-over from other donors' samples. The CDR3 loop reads CASSAARGQDSGANVLTF. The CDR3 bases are TGTGCCAGCAGCGCAGCCCGGGGGCAGGACTCTGGGGCCAACGTCCTGACTTTC.